The next 24 T cell receptor beta chains were all read from a single sample in a study of cytomegalovirus exposure and HLA in healthy donors. The PCR used 60 Vbeta and 13 Jbeta primers. Sequencing was performed with immunoSEQ multiplex PCR; in TCRdb, only in-frame clones are kept and a portion is missing. The sample has under 200,000 clones, approximately 78% seen once. Source material: PBMCs. These receptor sequences come from a woman between 18 and 30 years old in good health and CMV-seronegative.

This clone appeared a few times. V usage is TRBV4-1 and J usage is TRBJ2-5, with 10 bases identical to TRBD2. The J call is doubtful: the DNA matches TRBJ2-7 better. The germline V gene has CDR1 MGHRA and CDR2 YSYEKL. This CDR3 spans 14 amino acids. The CDR3 here is CASSRLAGAYEQYF. The CDR3 nucleotides are TGCGCCAGCAGCCGTCTAGCGGGAGCCTACGAGCAGTACTTC.

J is TRBJ1-1 and V is TRBV5-5; TRBD1 is a possible D gene (6 bases). V lost 2 bases to trimming and J lost 5 bases, with 19 bases between them. This CDR3 is 16 amino acids long. Looked up from germline, CDR1 is SGHKS and CDR2 is YYEKEE (reference sequence). In DNA form, the CDR3 reads TGTGCCAGCAGCTTTTTTCTTAACAGGGCGTCAACTGAAGCTTTCTTT. Residues: CASSFFLNRASTEAFF.

This chain joins TRBV13 and TRBJ2-7; 8 nucleotides line up with TRBD1. J gave up 2 bases and V 5 bases, and 5 bases lay outside the gene matches. This CDR3 is built from 14 residues. The V gene's germline CDR1 is PRHDT and CDR2 FYEKMQ (reference sequence). This CDR3 reads CASSGPGQAYEQYF. CDR3 bases: TGTGCCAGCAGCGGACCGGGACAGGCCTACGAGCAGTACTTC.

This clone appeared a single time. J is TRBJ2-1 and V is TRBV27, with D unresolved. The CDR3 loop spans 13 amino acids. V lost 2 bases, J lost 5 bases, and 7 bases lay in between. Germline V gene lookup returns CDR1 MNHEY and CDR2 SMNVEV (reference sequence). CDR3 sequence reads: CASSLRRDNEQFF. Here the CDR3 DNA reads TGTGCCAGCAGTTTAAGGAGAGACAATGAGCAGTTCTTC.

This clone appeared a few times. The chain is built from TRBV27 and TRBJ1-1; D is unresolved. The CDR3 runs 14 residues. The ends were cut back, 5 bases at V and 3 bases at J, with 13 bases in the middle. Per germline, CDR1 MNHEY and CDR2 SMNVEV (reference sequence). DNA of the CDR3: TGTGCCAGCAGTCCCCTCAACCGGGACACTGAAGCTTTCTTT. Translation: CASSPLNRDTEAFF.

Here the CDR3 reads CASSFGSTGNTIYF. The CDR3 region has the DNA TGTGCCAGCAGTTTCGGGTCGACTGGAAACACCATATATTTT. The gene calls are TRBV27 and TRBJ1-3; D is uncertain. Trimming cost V 3 bases and J 2 bases, with 8 bases left between them. The germline V gene has CDR1 MNHEY and CDR2 SMNVEV (reference sequence). This CDR3 spans 14 amino acids.

The chain couples TRBV30 to TRBJ2-2, with TRBD1 matching over 11 bases. There are 15 residues in the CDR3. Germline CDR1 reads GTSNPN; CDR2 reads SVGIG (reference sequence). Unmatched junction bases numbered 1, after V lost 0 bases and J lost 4 bases. The CDR3 reads CAWSVGTGGTGELFF. The CDR3 DNA follows: TGTGCCTGGAGTGTAGGGACAGGGGGCACCGGGGAGCTGTTTTTT.

The CDR3 spells CASHPGIHTEAFF. The CDR3 DNA reads as TGTGCCAGCCACCCCGGGATACACACTGAAGCTTTCTTT. The V gene is TRBV6-5, the J gene TRBJ1-1; no firm D call. CDR1 is MNHEY and CDR2 is SVGAGI in the germline V gene. The CDR3 runs 13 residues. V lost 8 bases to trimming and J lost 3 bases, with 13 bases between them.

This sequence joins TRBV27 and TRBJ2-7; 8 positions match TRBD1. The length of the CDR3 is 18 residues. Germline lookup yields CDR1 MNHEY and CDR2 SMNVEV (reference sequence). The J segment lost 0 bases and the V segment lost 4 bases, leaving 14 bases of the junction unmatched. This chain's CDR3 is CASSSWILTGGSSYEQYF. CDR3 in DNA: TGTGCCAGCAGTTCTTGGATTCTAACAGGGGGATCCTCCTACGAGCAGTACTTC.

This clone was counted a few times. V gene TRBV6-1 combines with J gene TRBJ2-7; TRBD1 aligns across 8 bases. The junction had 3 bases not matched to a gene; V was cut back by 6 bases and J by 2 bases. Germline CDR1 is MNHNS and CDR2 is SASEGT. The CDR3 spans 13 residues. For the CDR3, the DNA is TGTGCCAGCAGAGACAGGGGAACCTACGAGCAGTACTTC. Protein product: CASRDRGTYEQYF.

This clone was counted a single time. The V call is TRBV5-1, the J call TRBJ2-1, with D possibly being TRBD1 (7 bases). V shed 0 bases and J shed 0 bases, with 10 bases lying between them. Germline-derived CDR1 and CDR2 are SGHRS and YFSETQ. The CDR3 sequence is 16 residues long. The CDR3 here is CASSLEEGASYNEQFF. The DNA of the CDR3 is TGCGCCAGCAGCTTGGAGGAGGGGGCCTCCTACAATGAGCAGTTCTTC.

To note about this clone: Other DNA sequences of this sample code for an identical CDR3. The chain is built from TRBV10-1 and TRBJ2-2, with D perhaps matching TRBD1 (6 bases). The germline gives CDR1 WNHNN, CDR2 SYGVQD (reference sequence). V lost 3 bases and J lost 4, with 15 bases in between. There are 16 residues in the CDR3. CDR3 sequence reads: CASSDASGAVTGELFF. The CDR3 DNA follows: TGCGCCAGCAGTGATGCTTCAGGGGCGGTCACCGGGGAGCTGTTTTTT.

The chain joins TRBV10-2 to TRBJ2-7, with 11 positions matching TRBD2. Germline CDR1 is WSHSY and CDR2 is SAAADI. CDR3 size: 15 residues. V shed 5 bases, J shed 4 bases, and the junction held 7 bases outside the gene matches. The CDR3 loop is CASSPPPSGRYEQYF. As DNA, the CDR3 is TGCGCCAGCAGTCCCCCGCCTAGCGGGAGGTACGAGCAGTACTTC.

This sequence joins TRBV7-8 and TRBJ2-3; D may be TRBD1 or TRBD2 (7 bases each). V lost 6 bases and J lost 4, with 17 bases in between. This CDR3 region has 15 residues. Looked up from germline, CDR1 is SGHVS and CDR2 is FQNEAQ. CDR3 in DNA: TGTGCCAGCAGGTTACAGGGGAGGGGTTCAGATACGCAGTATTTT. It encodes CASRLQGRGSDTQYF.

This clone was seen a handful of times. The chain links TRBV5-4 to TRBJ1-4, with 10 bases identical to TRBD1. V shed 4 bases, J shed 10 bases, and the junction held 4 bases outside the gene matches. CDR3 length equals 13 residues. Looked up from germline, CDR1 is SGHNT and CDR2 is YYREEE (reference sequence). CDR3 loop: CASSPGQGRKLFF. In DNA, the CDR3 is TGTGCCAGCAGCCCGGGACAGGGGAGAAAACTGTTTTTT.

This clone was detected only a few times. The genes are TRBV30 and TRBJ1-1, with D perhaps matching TRBD1 (5 bases). The CDR3 contains 12 residues. From germline, CDR1 is GTSNPN and CDR2 SVGIG (reference sequence). CDR3 coding DNA: TGTGCATACTCGAGGGGAGGCACTGAAGCTTTCTTT. Amino acid sequence: CAYSRGGTEAFF. Full variable domain (remainder filled in from reference TRBV30 and TRBJ1-1): SQTIHQWPATLVQPVGSPLSLECTVEGTSNPNLYWYRQAAGRGLQLLFYSVGIGQISSEVPQNLSASRPQDRQFILSSKKLLLSDSGFYLCAYSRGGTEAFFGQGTRLTVV.

This chain links TRBV18 with TRBJ2-1, with 8 bases lining up with TRBD2. The CDR3 runs to 17 residues. The V segment lost 0 bases and the J segment 4 bases; nucleotides outside the gene matches: 8. Germline lookup yields CDR1 KGHSH and CDR2 LQKENI. CDR3: CASSPPVRASGYNEQFF. The CDR3 DNA reads TGTGCCAGCTCACCACCGGTAAGGGCTAGCGGGTACAATGAGCAGTTCTTC.

The rearrangement joins TRBV7-8 to TRBJ2-1; the D gene is possibly TRBD1 (5 bases). V dropped 1 base and J dropped 2 bases, with 9 bases sitting between them. The CDR3 covers 15 residues. CDR1 SGHVS and CDR2 FQNEAQ come from the germline V gene. CDR3 sequence reads: CASSLDVRAYNEQFF. CDR3 nucleotide sequence: TGTGCCAGCAGCTTAGATGTCAGGGCCTACAATGAGCAGTTCTTC.

The chain is built from TRBV28 and TRBJ2-2; the match to TRBD2 covers 7 bases. CDR3 length: 17 residues. The germline V gene encodes CDR1 MDHEN and CDR2 SYDVKM. The junction had 10 bases not matched to a gene; V was cut back by 3 bases and J by 3 bases. CDR3 sequence reads: CASSLVLADTDTGELFF. CDR3 DNA: TGTGCCAGCAGTTTGGTCCTAGCGGATACCGACACCGGGGAGCTGTTTTTT.

The rearrangement links TRBV12-2 to TRBJ2-2; the table's D gene call, TRBD2, was not cross checked with the DNA. TRBV12-2 is a known pseudogene. This CDR3 has 23 amino acids. The CDR3 DNA follows: TGTGCAAGTCGCATTCGACAGGGAACGGTATTCGGGATAGCGGGAGGGCCTCACGGGGAGCTGTTTTTT. This translates into CASRIRQGTVFGIAGGPHGELFF.

The CDR3 coding sequence is TGTGCCCACGACCCTAGCGGGAGCTCCTACAATGAGCAGTTCTTC. This encodes CAHDPSGSSYNEQFF. This chain uses TRBV30 with TRBJ2-1; 10 positions match TRBD2. The CDR3 totals 15 residues. The V gene's germline CDR1 is GTSNPN and CDR2 SVGIG (reference sequence). Trimming took 8 bases from V and 0 from J; bases not matched to a gene: 7. Looking up the rest from reference TRBV30 and TRBJ2-1 gives the full variable domain: SQTIHQWPATLVQPVGSPLSLECTVEGTSNPNLYWYRQAAGRGLQLLFYSVGIGQISSEVPQNLSASRPQDRQFILSSKKLLLSDSGFYLCAHDPSGSSYNEQFFGPGTRLTVL.

V and J are TRBV7-8 and TRBJ2-7; TRBD2 agrees at 9 bases. Germline V lookup: CDR1 SGHVS, CDR2 FQNEAQ. This CDR3 is 14 amino acids long. The V gene end was trimmed by 5 bases and the J gene end by 4 bases; junction bases not matched to a gene: 6. The CDR3 is CASSPGLAKYEQYV. The CDR3 nucleotides are TGTGCCAGCAGCCCGGGACTAGCAAAATACGAGCAGTACGTC.

The chain couples TRBV6-5 to TRBJ1-3; TRBD1 is a possible D gene (5 bases). The CDR3 is 11 residues long. CDR1 and CDR2 (germline): MNHEY, SVGAGI. The ends were cut back, 9 bases at V and 8 bases at J, with 11 bases in the middle. CDR3 protein: CASKKQDTIYF. CDR3 nucleotide sequence: TGTGCCAGTAAAAAACAGGACACCATATATTTT.

This rearrangement joins TRBV30 to TRBJ1-3; the D is unclear. CDR1 GTSNPN and CDR2 SVGIG come from the germline V gene (reference sequence). This CDR3 has 11 residues. Trimming took 5 bases from V and 4 from J, leaving 6 bases between them. The CDR3 nucleotides read TGTGCCTGGGGCCAGGGAAACACCATATATTTT. Protein product: CAWGQGNTIYF.